The clone carrying this T cell receptor (beta chain) has at least ten counts. Its antigen is still unknown. At one end the junction does not follow the germline gene, possibly because of a read error. This record belongs to a study of T cells in Graves' hyperthyroidism and ophthalmopathy. Study overall: Sampling of peripheral blood happened at initial diagnosis, prior to any treatment. Findings and caveats of the study: Most clonotypes that expanded in the thyroid above 0.001 also showed up in blood. Prediction of ophthalmopathy progression came a median around 6.1 months pre-onset. From stable hyperthyroidism, ophthalmopathy was separated by a 13 V-J model.

The source material, RNA transcripts, was used to amplify TCR beta CDR3 regions. With the HTBI primer set, the TCR CDR3 went through a first round of RT-PCR. TCRdb recomputed calls from the multiplex PCR reads with MiXCR, one row per CDR3 protein. The profile covers under 350,000 distinct CDR3 sequences, with less than 30% appearing a single time and around 28% taken by the ten largest. The CDR3 totals 13 residues. The germline V gene has CDR1 MNHNS and CDR2 SASEGT. Sequencing was performed on blood. The TCR was taken from a man aged 35 to 55 with Graves' hyperthyroidism that later progressed to Graves' ophthalmopathy. The chain joins TRBV6-1 to TRBJ1-1; 9 positions match TRBD1. CDR3 loop: CASSEGTGYEAFF. For the CDR3, the DNA is TGTGCCAGCAGCGAAGGGACAGGGTATGAAGCTTTCTTT.